The sequence of this T cell receptor beta chain was determined in a study of shared clonotypes between healthy human individuals. CDR1 and CDR2 (germline): SGHRS, YFSETQ. This CDR3 contains 15 residues. V was shortened by 4 bases and J by 4 bases, with 15 bases between the two germline ends. The run depth of the assay was deep. Clones were sequenced by immunoSEQ multiplex PCR, and TCRdb holds only the in-frame ones, with some missing. The sample contains about 670,000 clones, roughly 78% of which appear only once. Sequenced: memory CD4+ T cells sorted from blood. Subset specified: CD45RA-negative fraction. This clonotype originated in a woman in her twenties or thirties in good health. V usage is TRBV5-1 and J usage is TRBJ2-1; D might be TRBD2 (5 bases). The CDR3 sequence: CASSTDSALYNEQFF. The CDR3 DNA is TGCGCCAGCAGCACGGACTCCGCGTTATACAATGAGCAGTTCTTC.